This T cell receptor (beta chain) was captured in a study of OX40 agonist ivuxolimab in advanced cancers. Here immunoSEQ multiplex PCR was the method, and the copy in TCRdb shows in-frame clones only, minus some. The data contain tens of thousands of clones, about nine tenths of them singletons. Trimming removed 3 bases at V and 0 bases at J, with 2 bases between. This CDR3 is built from 12 residues. Germline CDR1 is SGHKS and CDR2 is YYEKEE (reference sequence). A note on this clone: A far more abundant clone sits one base away, making this likely a read error.

The receptor was isolated from an adult with an advanced solid tumor such as melanoma, head and neck, liver or kidney cancer. The gene calls are TRBV5-5 and TRBJ2-3; no clear D gene. The sequencing used CD4+ or CD8+ T cells sorted from blood, collected in a trial of the OX40 agonist ivuxolimab. The CDR3 region has the DNA TGTGCCAGCAGCTCCAGCACAGATACGCAGTATTTT. It specifies CASSSSTDTQYF.